These 21 T cell receptor beta chains share one sample of origin, sequenced in a study of blood T cell repertoires in COVID-19. The repertoire was sequenced with immunoSEQ multiplex PCR; TCRdb's copy has only in-frame clones and lacks some. The sample has approximately 220,000 clones, around 83% seen once. Sequencing was done on a sample of PBMCs or T cells enriched from blood (not recorded which). These receptors all stem from a woman aged 40 to 49 who had recovered from COVID-19.

The chain carries TRBV19 and TRBJ2-3; 7 nucleotides match TRBD2. The CDR3 is 15 amino acids. The junction had 8 bases not matched to a gene; V was cut back by 7 bases and J by 1 base. Germline assignment: CDR1 LNHDA and CDR2 SQIVND (reference sequence). CDR3 coding DNA: TGTGCCAGTACCGAGGGAGGGTGGGGCACAGATACGCAGTATTTT. It specifies CASTEGGWGTDTQYF.

This clone was observed once. The V gene is TRBV6-5, the J gene TRBJ2-7; the D gene is possibly TRBD2 (5 bases). Trimming pared 6 bases from V and 7 bases from J, leaving 19 bases between. In germline, CDR1 is MNHEY, CDR2 SVGAGI. The CDR3 totals 14 residues. CDR3 in amino acids: CASRSGYSLGEQYV. DNA for the CDR3: TGTGCCAGCAGGTCGGGATACTCCTTAGGGGAGCAGTACGTC.

This clone was seen a handful of times. The V call is TRBV7-9, the J call TRBJ2-2; D is ambiguous. The V gene's germline CDR1 is SEHNR and CDR2 FQNEAQ (reference sequence). This CDR3 region has 13 residues. V lost 4 bases and J 8 bases, leaving 11 bases between the germline ends. The CDR3, as DNA: TGTGCCAGCAGCTCTTTTGCAGATGGGGAGCTGTTTTTT. Protein product: CASSSFADGELFF.

This clone appeared a single time. Other DNA sequences from this sample encode an identical CDR3 as well. This chain uses TRBV30 with TRBJ1-1; a weak D match, TRBD1 (6 bases). Between the trimmed V and J ends, which lost 0 bases and 3 bases, there was a span of 11 bases. Germline V CDR1 and CDR2: GTSNPN, SVGIG (reference sequence). CDR3 size: 14 residues. CDR3 sequence: CAWSVWGRDTEAFF. The CDR3 DNA follows: TGTGCCTGGAGTGTATGGGGGCGGGACACTGAAGCTTTCTTT.

This clone was found once. The CDR3 sequence is CASSLTVSTGELFF. DNA for the CDR3: TGTGCCAGCAGCCTCACAGTGAGCACCGGGGAGCTGTTTTTT. The chain uses TRBV7-8 and TRBJ2-2, with D hard to call. The CDR3 runs to 14 residues. Between the trimmed V and J ends, which lost 5 bases and 4 bases, there was a span of 11 bases. Germline V CDR1 and CDR2: SGHVS, FQNEAQ. The full variable domain, in which reference TRBV7-8 and TRBJ2-2 provide the parts outside the CDR3, is GAGVSQSPRYKVAKRGQDVALRCDPISGHVSLFWYQQALGQGPEFLTYFQNEAQLDKSGLPSDRFFAERPEGSVSTLKIQRTQQEDSAVYLCASSLTVSTGELFFGEGSRLTVL.

The chain combines TRBV5-1 with TRBJ1-1; 9 bases fit TRBD1. V shed 4 bases, J shed 5 bases, and the junction held 6 bases outside the gene matches. CDR3 length equals 14 residues. The germline V gene has CDR1 SGHRS and CDR2 YFSETQ. CDR3 sequence reads: CASSGQGLGTEAFF. DNA of the CDR3: TGCGCCAGCAGCGGACAGGGGCTCGGGACTGAAGCTTTCTTT.

The chain uses TRBV7-8 and TRBJ2-7; D gene unclear. V shed 5 bases and J shed 6 bases, with 14 bases lying between them. Looked up from germline, CDR1 is SGHVS and CDR2 is FQNEAQ. The CDR3 has 13 residues. The CDR3 is CASSRNSRGEQYF. CDR3 DNA sequence: TGTGCCAGCAGCCGTAACTCCCGCGGCGAGCAGTACTTC.

The V and J genes are TRBV5-1 and TRBJ1-1; unclear D gene. The CDR3 is made up of 12 amino acids. Trimming removed 0 bases from V and 5 bases from J, with 5 bases in between. Germline CDR1 reads SGHRS; CDR2 reads YFSETQ. The CDR3 region is CASSLDITEAFF. The CDR3 nucleotides are TGCGCCAGCAGCTTGGACATAACTGAAGCTTTCTTT.

CDR3 loop: CASSLGQARGYGYTF. The CDR3 DNA follows: TGCGCCAGCAGCTTGGGACAGGCCCGGGGCTATGGCTACACCTTC. The rearrangement uses TRBV5-1 and TRBJ1-2, with D possibly being TRBD1 (6 bases). The V end was cut by 0 bases, the J end by 4 bases, with 13 bases between. There are 15 residues in the CDR3. Germline V gene data show CDR1 as SGHRS and CDR2 as YFSETQ.

The chain uses TRBV5-1 and TRBJ2-1; D might be TRBD2 (5 bases). Trimming left V 4 bases short and J 10 bases short, with 24 bases between. There are 16 residues in the CDR3. CDR1 and CDR2 (germline): SGHRS, YFSETQ. CDR3 in amino acids: CASSATSSGPEREQFF. CDR3 coding DNA: TGCGCCAGCAGCGCAACCTCGAGCGGTCCCGAAAGGGAGCAGTTCTTC.

For the CDR3, the DNA is TGTGCCAGCAGCAGTATAGCGGGAGCCCTCCCCCAGTTCTTC. Its translation: CASSSIAGALPQFF. The rearrangement joins TRBV7-7 to TRBJ2-1; 9 nucleotides agree with TRBD2. Germline V gene sequence: CDR1 SSHAT, CDR2 FNYEAQ (reference sequence). The CDR3 is made up of 14 amino acids. V dropped 5 bases and J dropped 13; count of bases not matched to a gene: 12.

V usage is TRBV5-4 and J usage is TRBJ1-2; a weak D match, TRBD1 (5 bases). In germline, CDR1 is SGHNT, CDR2 YYREEE (reference sequence). The CDR3 totals 14 residues. The V end lost 4 bases, the J end lost 4 bases, and 14 bases lay between the germline ends. CDR3 amino acids: CASSPKGGGYGYTF. The CDR3, as DNA: TGTGCCAGCAGCCCCAAGGGCGGGGGCTATGGCTACACCTTC.

This chain uses TRBV7-2 with TRBJ2-3, with 9 bases lining up with TRBD2. Germline V lookup: CDR1 SGHTA, CDR2 FQGNSA. The CDR3 loop spans 14 amino acids. J gave up 6 bases and V 7 bases, and 8 bases lay outside the gene matches. The CDR3 is CASNALAGADTQYF. The CDR3 nucleotides are TGTGCCAGCAACGCTTTAGCGGGAGCCGATACGCAGTATTTT.

The chain joins TRBV5-6 to TRBJ2-5; a weak D match, TRBD2 (5 bases). Germline V gene lookup returns CDR1 SGHDT and CDR2 YYEEEE. CDR3 length equals 15 residues. V was clipped by 1 base and J by 0 bases, with 10 bases between them. CDR3 bases: TGTGCCAGCAGCTTGAGTAAGGGAGACCAAGAGACCCAGTACTTC. Translated, it gives CASSLSKGDQETQYF.

V usage is TRBV7-3 and J usage is TRBJ2-5; the match to TRBD2 covers 13 bases. The CDR3 contains 16 residues. The J segment lost 4 bases and the V segment lost 5 bases, leaving 7 bases of the junction unmatched. The germline V gene encodes CDR1 SGHTA and CDR2 FQGTGA. DNA for the CDR3: TGTGCCAGCAGCCGGACTAGCGGGAGTGACAGAGAGACCCAGTACTTC. It is translated as CASSRTSGSDRETQYF.

CDR3 nucleotides: TGTGCCATCAGTGAGTCAGGACAGAACAATGAGCAGTTCTTC. Translation: CAISESGQNNEQFF. This chain uses TRBV10-3 with TRBJ2-1, with D possibly being TRBD1 (6 bases). V was pared by 0 bases and J by 5 bases, with 8 bases between. The CDR3 is made up of 14 amino acids. CDR1 ENHRY and CDR2 SYGVKD come from the germline V gene.

V gene TRBV5-1 combines with J gene TRBJ1-1; D perhaps matches TRBD1 (6 bases). Trimming took 4 bases from V and 8 from J, leaving 15 bases between them. The CDR3 is 13 amino acids. Germline V lookup: CDR1 SGHRS, CDR2 YFSETQ. The CDR3 region is CASSQTIDREAFF. In DNA, the CDR3 is TGCGCCAGCAGCCAGACAATTGACAGGGAAGCTTTCTTT.

The chain joins TRBV6-5 to TRBJ2-1; 11 nucleotides align to TRBD2. CDR1 MNHEY and CDR2 SVGAGI come from the germline V gene. Trimming at V came to 6 bases and at J to 4 bases, leaving 5 bases not matched to a gene. The CDR3 extends over 15 amino acids. CDR3 bases: TGTGCCAGCAGAGCCTCTAGCGGGGGGTACAATGAGCAGTTCTTC. Translation gives CASRASSGGYNEQFF.

The chain joins TRBV4-1 to TRBJ1-1, with a tentative D call TRBD1 (6 bases). This CDR3 spans 17 amino acids. Germline CDR1 reads MGHRA; CDR2 reads YSYEKL. V was trimmed by 0 bases and J by 4 bases, leaving 18 bases between them. The CDR3 loop is CASSQDRGGADATEAFF. For the CDR3, the DNA is TGCGCCAGCAGCCAAGATCGGGGGGGGGCCGATGCCACTGAAGCTTTCTTT.

The chain combines TRBV3-1 (or the pseudogene TRBV3-2) with TRBJ2-5; perhaps TRBD2 as D (5 bases). The CDR3 spans 11 residues. CDR1 and CDR2 (germline): LGHDT, YNNKEL (reference sequence). The V gene lost 9 bases and the J gene lost 4 bases, with 9 bases spanning the gap. CDR3: CASGRGETQYF. The CDR3 DNA reads TGTGCCAGTGGGAGAGGAGAGACCCAGTACTTC.

This clone was seen only a few times. V usage is TRBV5-4 and J usage is TRBJ1-2; TRBD1 might be the D (5 bases). The V and J ends lost 4 bases and 2 bases respectively, with 9 bases between them. CDR1 is SGHNT and CDR2 is YYREEE in the germline V gene (reference sequence). This CDR3 comprises 13 residues. CDR3 DNA sequence: TGTGCCAGCAGCCTGGGGCCAAACTATGGCTACACCTTC. Translation: CASSLGPNYGYTF.